This T cell receptor (beta chain) appears in the sequencing data of a study of PD-L1 blockade in urothelial cancer. Study in general: T cells numbered a median of approximately 140,000 in the blood samples.

TCRdb's table, derived via immunoSEQ multiplex PCR, lists solely in-frame clones and lacks some. The data hold about 84,000 clones, with 82% observed a single time. In this sample, this clone turned up once. CDR1 is SNHLY, CDR2 FYNNEI, per germline. The CDR3 has 15 amino acids. Trimming removed 6 bases from V and 3 bases from J, with 15 bases in between. The receptor was derived from an older man with urothelial cancer. The starting material was PBMCs, obtained around atezolizumab (anti-PD-L1) treatment. The rearrangement uses TRBV2 and TRBJ1-5, with D maybe TRBD1 (5 bases). CDR3 residues: CASSHELTVNQPQHF. CDR3 nucleotides: TGTGCCAGCAGCCACGAGTTGACAGTCAATCAGCCCCAGCATTTT.